The rows below give T cell receptor beta chains drawn from one sample of a study of Ad26.COV2.S vaccination and SARS-CoV-2 variants. Repertoires were generated with immunoSEQ multiplex PCR, while TCRdb's copy carries only in-frame clones and drops some. The data show about 390,000 clones, approximately 91% seen once. The sequenced sample was peripheral blood, obtained in a trial of Ad26.COV2.S vaccine versus placebo. Source of these receptors: a person aged 18-60 years who received the Ad26.COV2.S COVID-19 vaccine or a placebo. Both conserved end residues are part of each CDR3. Each record gives: V gene, J gene, clone size, D gene, CDR3 DNA, CDR3 protein. A D gene is named only where the DNA matches it firmly. Size is stated for part of the rows, as once, few or many counts, or as a class when the clone is expanded.

V gene: TRBV5-4; J gene: TRBJ1-4; clone size: NA; D gene: NA; CDR3 DNA: TGTGCCAGCAGCCTACGGACCGATACTAATGAAAAACTGTTTTTT; CDR3 protein: CASSLRTDTNEKLFF
V gene: TRBV6-1; J gene: TRBJ2-3; clone size: NA; D gene: TRBD1; CDR3 DNA: TGTGCCAGCAGTGAAGGACAGGGTTGGGGTTTCACAGATACGCAGTATTTT; CDR3 protein: CASSEGQGWGFTDTQYF
V gene: TRBV2; J gene: TRBJ1-4; clone size: NA; D gene: TRBD1; CDR3 DNA: TGTGCCAGCAGCCAGAACGACAGGGGTAATGAAAAACTGTTTTTT; CDR3 protein: CASSQNDRGNEKLFF
V gene: TRBV29-1; J gene: TRBJ1-2; clone size: NA; D gene: NA; CDR3 DNA: TGCAGCGCCAAAACAGGGCCTACTAACTATGGCTACACCTTC; CDR3 protein: CSAKTGPTNYGYTF
V gene: TRBV11-2; J gene: TRBJ1-2; clone size: NA; D gene: NA; CDR3 DNA: TGTGCCAGCAGCGACCCGCGCACAGGAGGGGACTATGGCTACACCTTC; CDR3 protein: CASSDPRTGGDYGYTF
V gene: TRBV30; J gene: TRBJ1-6; clone size: few; D gene: NA; CDR3 DNA: TGTGCCTGGAGCGGCGCGGACAGCCTTTTTTCACCCCTCCACTTT; CDR3 protein: CAWSGADSLFSPLHF
V gene: TRBV24-1; J gene: TRBJ1-1; clone size: NA; D gene: TRBD1; CDR3 DNA: TGTGCCACCAGGGGGGCAGACAGGGGAAGCACTGAAGCTTTCTTT; CDR3 protein: CATRGADRGSTEAFF
V gene: TRBV10-2; J gene: TRBJ1-1; clone size: NA; D gene: NA; CDR3 DNA: TGCGCCAGCAGTGAGTCGGACACTGAAGCTTTCTTT; CDR3 protein: CASSESDTEAFF
V gene: TRBV18; J gene: TRBJ2-5; clone size: NA; D gene: TRBD1; CDR3 DNA: TGTGCCAGCTCACCGGGGGACAGGGAGACCCAGTACTTC; CDR3 protein: CASSPGDRETQYF
V gene: TRBV11-2; J gene: TRBJ2-5; clone size: NA; D gene: TRBD2; CDR3 DNA: TGTGCCAGCAGCTCCGGGACTAGGCGAATGGTGGAGACCCAGTACTTC; CDR3 protein: CASSSGTRRMVETQYF
V gene: TRBV28; J gene: TRBJ1-1; clone size: NA; D gene: NA; CDR3 DNA: TGTGCCAGCACTTGGGTGGGGAACACTGAAGCTTTCTTT; CDR3 protein: CASTWVGNTEAFF
V gene: TRBV27; J gene: TRBJ1-1; clone size: NA; D gene: NA; CDR3 DNA: TGTGCCAGCAGTTTTAGACCTAACACTGAAGCTTTCTTT; CDR3 protein: CASSFRPNTEAFF
V gene: TRBV2; J gene: TRBJ1-1; clone size: NA; D gene: NA; CDR3 DNA: TGTGCCAGCACAGTAGGCAACACTGAAGCTTTCTTT; CDR3 protein: CASTVGNTEAFF
V gene: TRBV18; J gene: TRBJ1-2; clone size: NA; D gene: NA; CDR3 DNA: TGTGCCAGCTCACCGACAGCGGACCCGTTGGGAGGCTACACCTTC; CDR3 protein: CASSPTADPLGGYTF
V gene: TRBV6-2/TRBV6-3; J gene: TRBJ1-1; clone size: NA; D gene: NA; CDR3 DNA: TGTGCCAGCAGTTACAGCGCGGGGACTGAAGCTTTCTTT; CDR3 protein: CASSYSAGTEAFF
V gene: TRBV6-5; J gene: TRBJ2-1; clone size: NA; D gene: NA; CDR3 DNA: TGTGCCAGCAGCTCAGGGTTTGAGCAGTTCTTC; CDR3 protein: CASSSGFEQFF
V gene: TRBV7-2; J gene: TRBJ1-2; clone size: NA; D gene: NA; CDR3 DNA: TGTGCCAGCAGCTACGTGGGAGTCGGCTACACCTTC; CDR3 protein: CASSYVGVGYTF
V gene: TRBV11-2; J gene: TRBJ2-2; clone size: NA; D gene: NA; CDR3 DNA: TGTGCCAGCAGCCACATCCGGGACGGGGAGCTGTTTTTT; CDR3 protein: CASSHIRDGELFF
V gene: TRBV2; J gene: TRBJ1-2; clone size: NA; D gene: NA; CDR3 DNA: TGTGCCAGCAGTGAAGCTGTTCGAGGCTACACCTTC; CDR3 protein: CASSEAVRGYTF
V gene: TRBV27; J gene: TRBJ1-1; clone size: NA; D gene: NA; CDR3 DNA: TGTGCCAGCGGCCGCAACTGGGGCACTGAAGCTTTCTTT; CDR3 protein: CASGRNWGTEAFF
V gene: TRBV5-8; J gene: TRBJ2-7; clone size: NA; D gene: TRBD1; CDR3 DNA: TGTGCCAGCAGCCCGGTGCGCCCATGGGACAGTGATTACGAGCAGTACTTC; CDR3 protein: CASSPVRPWDSDYEQYF
V gene: TRBV5-4; J gene: TRBJ2-2; clone size: few; D gene: NA; CDR3 DNA: TGTGCCATTCGACTAGACCTGAACACCGGGGAGCTGTTTTTT; CDR3 protein: CAIRLDLNTGELFF
V gene: TRBV7-9; J gene: TRBJ2-1; clone size: NA; D gene: TRBD2; CDR3 DNA: TGTGCCAGCAGCACCAGCGGGGCCTACAATGAGCAGTTCTTC; CDR3 protein: CASSTSGAYNEQFF
V gene: TRBV5-1; J gene: TRBJ2-3; clone size: NA; D gene: TRBD2; CDR3 DNA: TGCGCCAGCAGCTTAACGCTAGCGGGGGGCGGCACAGATACGCAGTATTTT; CDR3 protein: CASSLTLAGGGTDTQYF
V gene: TRBV18; J gene: TRBJ1-2; clone size: NA; D gene: NA; CDR3 DNA: TGTGCCAGCTCACCCGGCAGGGATCTTGGCTACACCTTC; CDR3 protein: CASSPGRDLGYTF
V gene: TRBV19; J gene: TRBJ1-1; clone size: NA; D gene: TRBD1; CDR3 DNA: TGTGCCAGTAGTACCCGGACAGGGGGCTACACTGAAGCTTTCTTT; CDR3 protein: CASSTRTGGYTEAFF
V gene: TRBV6-6; J gene: TRBJ1-2; clone size: NA; D gene: NA; CDR3 DNA: TGTGCCAGCAGATTCGACGGCCTCTATGGCTACACCTTC; CDR3 protein: CASRFDGLYGYTF
V gene: TRBV11-2; J gene: TRBJ2-1; clone size: NA; D gene: NA; CDR3 DNA: TGTGCCAGCAACACAGGGCAGTCGGACAATGAGCAGTTCTTC; CDR3 protein: CASNTGQSDNEQFF
V gene: TRBV5-1; J gene: TRBJ2-3; clone size: NA; D gene: TRBD2; CDR3 DNA: TGCGCCAGCAGCTTGGAGGGACCTAGCGGAACTAGCACAGATACGCAGTATTTT; CDR3 protein: CASSLEGPSGTSTDTQYF
V gene: TRBV19; J gene: TRBJ2-7; clone size: NA; D gene: TRBD1; CDR3 DNA: TGTGCCAGTAGTCCGGGACAGGGCCTCTGGAAGCAGTACTTC; CDR3 protein: CASSPGQGLWKQYF
V gene: TRBV21-1; J gene: TRBJ2-7; clone size: NA; D gene: NA; CDR3 DNA: TGTGCCAGCAGCAAAGAGTTCTACGAGCAGTACTTC; CDR3 protein: CASSKEFYEQYF
V gene: TRBV7-8; J gene: TRBJ2-2; clone size: NA; D gene: TRBD2; CDR3 DNA: TGTGCCAGCAGCTTAGCGCTGTTACTAGCGGGGGTGACCGCGAACACCGGGGAGCTGTTTTTT; CDR3 protein: CASSLALLLAGVTANTGELFF
V gene: TRBV4-2; J gene: TRBJ2-3; clone size: NA; D gene: TRBD2; CDR3 DNA: TGTGCCAGCAGCCAAGGGGCGGGCGGGGGGATGACAGATACGCAGTATTTT; CDR3 protein: CASSQGAGGGMTDTQYF
V gene: TRBV7-2; J gene: TRBJ2-7; clone size: few; D gene: TRBD1; CDR3 DNA: TGTGCCAGCAGCCCCCGGGACAGGGCCACCTACGAGCAGTACTTC; CDR3 protein: CASSPRDRATYEQYF
V gene: TRBV4-1; J gene: TRBJ1-5; clone size: NA; D gene: NA; CDR3 DNA: TGCGCCAGCAGCCAAGAACCCTCCTCCGGCAATCAGCCCCAGCATTTT; CDR3 protein: CASSQEPSSGNQPQHF
V gene: TRBV7-2; J gene: TRBJ2-2; clone size: NA; D gene: TRBD2; CDR3 DNA: TGTGCCAGCAGCTTACCCGCAGGGAGGGCCGGGGAGCTGTTTTTT; CDR3 protein: CASSLPAGRAGELFF
V gene: TRBV12-3/TRBV12-4; J gene: TRBJ1-5; clone size: NA; D gene: NA; CDR3 DNA: TGTGCCAGCACCCTGGGGTCGAGGAAGCCCCAGCATTTT; CDR3 protein: CASTLGSRKPQHF
V gene: TRBV24-1; J gene: TRBJ1-1; clone size: once; D gene: NA; CDR3 DNA: TGTGCCACCAGTGATTTGACAACAGGACCCAACACTGAAGCTTTCTTT; CDR3 protein: CATSDLTTGPNTEAFF
V gene: TRBV6-5; J gene: TRBJ2-7; clone size: NA; D gene: NA; CDR3 DNA: TGTGCCACTATTTGGGAGGAATGCTACGAGCAGTACTTC; CDR3 protein: CATIWEECYEQYF
V gene: TRBV4-1; J gene: TRBJ2-5; clone size: once; D gene: NA; CDR3 DNA: TGCGCCAGCAGCCAAGAGGCCAGGGCCCAGGGGACCCAGTACTTC; CDR3 protein: CASSQEARAQGTQYF
V gene: TRBV19; J gene: TRBJ2-3; clone size: NA; D gene: NA; CDR3 DNA: TGTGCCAGTGCCCTCGGGACCACAGATACGCAGTATTTT; CDR3 protein: CASALGTTDTQYF
V gene: TRBV27; J gene: TRBJ1-5; clone size: once; D gene: TRBD1; CDR3 DNA: TGTGCCAGCAGTCCAACAGGGGATGGGGATCAGCCCCAGCATTTT; CDR3 protein: CASSPTGDGDQPQHF
V gene: TRBV2; J gene: TRBJ1-1; clone size: few; D gene: NA; CDR3 DNA: TGTGCCAGCGGGAAGGGAGGGAACACTGAAGCTTTCTTT; CDR3 protein: CASGKGGNTEAFF
V gene: TRBV6-5; J gene: TRBJ1-2; clone size: NA; D gene: NA; CDR3 DNA: TGTGCCAGCACCCAGGGGCGAAATCCGAACTATGGCTACACCTTC; CDR3 protein: CASTQGRNPNYGYTF
V gene: TRBV10-3; J gene: TRBJ1-1; clone size: once; D gene: NA; CDR3 DNA: TGTGCCATCAGTGAGTCGGGAGGGGTGAACACTGAAGCTTTCTTT; CDR3 protein: CAISESGGVNTEAFF
V gene: TRBV6-6; J gene: TRBJ2-2; clone size: few; D gene: NA; CDR3 DNA: TGTGCCAGCAACCCCGGGGGAGGGGAGCTGTTTTTT; CDR3 protein: CASNPGGGELFF
V gene: TRBV27; J gene: TRBJ2-1; clone size: NA; D gene: TRBD2; CDR3 DNA: TGTGCCAGCAGAAAACTAGCGGGGGGGAACTACAATGAGCAGTTCTTC; CDR3 protein: CASRKLAGGNYNEQFF
V gene: TRBV5-1; J gene: TRBJ2-2; clone size: few; D gene: NA; CDR3 DNA: TGCGCCAGCAGCTTGGCCGAGACGAGCACCGGGGAGCTGTTTTTT; CDR3 protein: CASSLAETSTGELFF
V gene: TRBV4-1; J gene: TRBJ1-5; clone size: once; D gene: NA; CDR3 DNA: TGCGCCAGCAGCCAAGAAGAGACTTATAGCAATCAGCCCCAGCATTTT; CDR3 protein: CASSQEETYSNQPQHF
V gene: TRBV5-1; J gene: TRBJ1-2; clone size: NA; D gene: TRBD1; CDR3 DNA: TGCGCCAGCAGCCCGGGACAGGGCATACAGGGCTACACCTTC; CDR3 protein: CASSPGQGIQGYTF
V gene: TRBV3-1/TRBV3-2; J gene: TRBJ1-3; clone size: NA; D gene: NA; CDR3 DNA: TGTGCCAGCAGCCGAGGGTTAGGCTCTGGAAACACCATATATTTT; CDR3 protein: CASSRGLGSGNTIYF
V gene: TRBV18; J gene: TRBJ1-2; clone size: NA; D gene: NA; CDR3 DNA: TGTGCCAGCTCACCAGACGGGGTGACTGACTATGGCTACACCTTC; CDR3 protein: CASSPDGVTDYGYTF
V gene: TRBV6-1; J gene: TRBJ1-5; clone size: NA; D gene: NA; CDR3 DNA: TGTGCCAGCAGTGACCGTGGGACGGTCAATCAGCCCCAGCATTTT; CDR3 protein: CASSDRGTVNQPQHF
V gene: TRBV7-8; J gene: TRBJ1-1; clone size: NA; D gene: NA; CDR3 DNA: TGTGCCAGCAGCTTAGTAAAGGGGAACACTGAAGCTTTCTTT; CDR3 protein: CASSLVKGNTEAFF
V gene: TRBV2; J gene: TRBJ1-6; clone size: NA; D gene: NA; CDR3 DNA: TGTGCCAGCAGTGAAAGTACAGGGTTTTCACCCCTCCACTTT; CDR3 protein: CASSESTGFSPLHF
V gene: TRBV15; J gene: TRBJ1-5; clone size: NA; D gene: TRBD1; CDR3 DNA: TGTGCCACCAGCTATGGACAGGGGGCCGGGCAGCCCCAGCATTTT; CDR3 protein: CATSYGQGAGQPQHF
V gene: TRBV28; J gene: TRBJ1-5; clone size: NA; D gene: TRBD1; CDR3 DNA: TGTGCCAGCAGTTTCCGGACAGGGTGGAATCAGCCCCAGCATTTT; CDR3 protein: CASSFRTGWNQPQHF
V gene: TRBV20-1; J gene: TRBJ2-1; clone size: once; D gene: NA; CDR3 DNA: TGCAGTGCTAGTCCCCCCGGGTACTACAATGAGCAGTTCTTC; CDR3 protein: CSASPPGYYNEQFF
V gene: TRBV4-1; J gene: TRBJ1-2; clone size: NA; D gene: NA; CDR3 DNA: TGCGCCAGCAGCCAAGATTGGAGGGATGGCTACACCTTC; CDR3 protein: CASSQDWRDGYTF
V gene: TRBV4-1; J gene: TRBJ2-2; clone size: NA; D gene: TRBD2; CDR3 DNA: TGCGCCAGCAGCCAAGAAGATCGGCAGGGAGGGTCCGGGGAGCTGTTTTTT; CDR3 protein: CASSQEDRQGGSGELFF